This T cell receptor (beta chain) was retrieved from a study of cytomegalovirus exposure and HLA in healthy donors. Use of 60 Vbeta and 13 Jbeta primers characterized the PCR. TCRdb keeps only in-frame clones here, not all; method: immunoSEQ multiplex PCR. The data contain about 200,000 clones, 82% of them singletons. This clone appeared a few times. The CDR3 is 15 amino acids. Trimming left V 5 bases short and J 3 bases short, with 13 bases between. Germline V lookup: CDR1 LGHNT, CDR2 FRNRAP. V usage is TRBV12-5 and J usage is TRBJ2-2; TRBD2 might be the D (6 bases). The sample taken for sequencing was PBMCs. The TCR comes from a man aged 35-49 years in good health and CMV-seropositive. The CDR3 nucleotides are TGTGCTAGTGGTCCTAGTGGGGGGTACACCGGGGAGCTGTTTTTT. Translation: CASGPSGGYTGELFF.